This T cell receptor (beta chain) stems from a study of blood T cell repertoires in COVID-19. Method: immunoSEQ multiplex PCR; TCRdb's copy keeps in-frame clones and lacks some. The sample consists of under 55,000 clones, under 90% of them appearing once. There are 15 residues in the CDR3. Germline CDR1 is LNHNV and CDR2 is YYDKDF (reference sequence). Trimming removed 0 bases at V and 3 bases at J, with 12 bases between. This sequence was found in a man over 45 with acute or convalescent COVID-19. This chain connects TRBV15 to TRBJ2-7; D is possibly TRBD2 (5 bases). Sequenced input: peripheral blood. This chain's CDR3 is CATSRDLLSGYEQYF. The CDR3, as DNA: TGTGCCACCAGCAGAGATCTTTTAAGCGGCTACGAGCAGTACTTC.